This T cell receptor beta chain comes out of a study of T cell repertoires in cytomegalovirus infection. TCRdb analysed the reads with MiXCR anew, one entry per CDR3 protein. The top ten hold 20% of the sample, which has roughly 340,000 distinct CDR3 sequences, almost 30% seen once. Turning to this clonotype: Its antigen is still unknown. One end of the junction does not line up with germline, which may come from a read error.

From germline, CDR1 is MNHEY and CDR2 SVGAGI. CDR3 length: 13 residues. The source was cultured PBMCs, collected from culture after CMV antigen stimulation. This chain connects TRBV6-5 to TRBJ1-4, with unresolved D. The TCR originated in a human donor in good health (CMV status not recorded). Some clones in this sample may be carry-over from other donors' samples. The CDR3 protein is CDSSYRGREKLFF. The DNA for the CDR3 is TGTGACAGCAGTTACAGAGGGAGGGAAAAACTGTTTTTT.